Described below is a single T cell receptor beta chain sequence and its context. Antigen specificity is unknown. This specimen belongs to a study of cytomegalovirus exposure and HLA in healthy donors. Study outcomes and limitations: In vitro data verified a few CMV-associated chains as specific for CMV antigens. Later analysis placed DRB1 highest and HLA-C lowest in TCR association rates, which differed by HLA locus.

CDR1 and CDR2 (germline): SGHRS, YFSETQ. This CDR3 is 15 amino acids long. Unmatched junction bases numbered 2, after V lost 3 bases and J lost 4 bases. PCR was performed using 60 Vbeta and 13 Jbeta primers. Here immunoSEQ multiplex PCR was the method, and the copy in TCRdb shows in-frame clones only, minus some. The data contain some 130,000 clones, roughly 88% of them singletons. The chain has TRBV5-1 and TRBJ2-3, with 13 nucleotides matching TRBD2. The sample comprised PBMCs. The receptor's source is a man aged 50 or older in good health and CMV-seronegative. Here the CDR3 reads CASSSTSGGADTQYF. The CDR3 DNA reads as TGCGCCAGCAGCTCCACTAGCGGGGGGGCAGATACGCAGTATTTT.